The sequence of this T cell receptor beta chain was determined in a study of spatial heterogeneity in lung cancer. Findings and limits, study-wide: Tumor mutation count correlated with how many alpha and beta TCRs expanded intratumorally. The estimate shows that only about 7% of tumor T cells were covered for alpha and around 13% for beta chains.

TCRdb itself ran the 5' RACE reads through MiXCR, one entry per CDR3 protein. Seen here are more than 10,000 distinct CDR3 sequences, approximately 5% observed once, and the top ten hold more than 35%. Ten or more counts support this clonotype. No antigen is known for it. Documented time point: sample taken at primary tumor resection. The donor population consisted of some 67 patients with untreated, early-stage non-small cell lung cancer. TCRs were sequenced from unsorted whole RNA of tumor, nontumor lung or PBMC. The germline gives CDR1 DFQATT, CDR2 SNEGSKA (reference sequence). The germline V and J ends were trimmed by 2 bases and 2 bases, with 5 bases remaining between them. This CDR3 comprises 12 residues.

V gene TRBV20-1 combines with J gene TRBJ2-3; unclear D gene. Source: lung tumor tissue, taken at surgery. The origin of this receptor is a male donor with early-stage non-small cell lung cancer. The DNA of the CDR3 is TGCAGTGCTAGAACGTACACAGATACGCAGTATTTT. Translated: CSARTYTDTQYF.